A single sample gave rise to the 17 T cell receptor beta chains below, sequenced in a study of technical replicates of blood from several donors. Profiled with immunoSEQ multiplex PCR; TCRdb holds only in-frame clones, not every one. This table holds approximately 88,000 clones, 90% to 97% found once. The sequencing sample was made of T cells isolated from PBMCs. These receptors all stem from a human donor in good health.

The CDR3 DNA reads TGTGCCAGCAGCCTACCCGGAGGAACCTACGAGCAGTACTTC. It translates to CASSLPGGTYEQYF. The chain employs TRBV7-2 and TRBJ2-7; a possible D gene is TRBD2 (5 bases). The germline V gene encodes CDR1 SGHTA and CDR2 FQGNSA. The germline V and J ends were trimmed by 5 bases and 2 bases, with 13 bases remaining between them. The CDR3 loop spans 14 amino acids.

This chain joins TRBV4-2 and TRBJ2-7, with D possibly matching TRBD2 (6 bases). The CDR3 consists of 14 residues. Germline lookup yields CDR1 LGHNA and CDR2 YNFKEQ. Trimming pared 4 bases from V and 5 bases from J, leaving 15 bases between. The CDR3 bases are TGTGCCAGCAGCCCCCCGGGAGATTCAGACGAGCAGTACTTC. As protein: CASSPPGDSDEQYF.

This chain links TRBV7-2 with TRBJ2-5; TRBD2 might be the D (6 bases). CDR1 and CDR2 (germline): SGHTA, FQGNSA. CDR3 length: 13 residues. Trimming took 2 bases from V and 5 from J, leaving 9 bases between them. CDR3 DNA sequence: TGTGCCAGCAGCTTACCGGGGGTCGAGACCCAGTACTTC. It is translated as CASSLPGVETQYF.

The chain recombines TRBV6-1 with TRBJ1-1; D is unclear. V was trimmed by 11 bases and J by 5 bases, leaving 21 bases between them. Germline V gene lookup returns CDR1 MNHNS and CDR2 SASEGT. The CDR3 contains 14 residues. The CDR3 DNA reads TGTGCCGGTAGGGAGAGGGTCGTTACTACTGAAGCTTTCTTT. Its protein product is CAGRERVVTTEAFF.

The CDR3 region is CASSVAGTGFTEAFF. As DNA, the CDR3 is TGTGCCAGCAGCGTAGCCGGGACAGGGTTTACTGAAGCTTTCTTT. This chain uses TRBV9 with TRBJ1-1; 9 bases align to TRBD1. The ends lost 0 bases at V and 5 bases at J; junction bases unmatched: 5. Germline loops: CDR1 SGDLS, CDR2 YYNGEE. The CDR3 is 15 amino acids.

This chain uses TRBV30 with TRBJ2-7, with TRBD1 identical over 7 bases. There are 14 residues in the CDR3. V shed 4 bases and J 5 bases; nucleotides not matched to a gene: 11. Per the germline V gene, CDR1 is GTSNPN and CDR2 is SVGIG (reference sequence). For the CDR3, the DNA is TGTGCCTGGAAATCACCCGACAGGGCCAACGAGCAGTACTTC. This gives the protein CAWKSPDRANEQYF.

The gene calls are TRBV29-1 and TRBJ1-5; no reliable D call. The germline V gene encodes CDR1 SQVTM and CDR2 ANQGSEA. V was cut by 8 bases and J by 6 bases, with 14 bases left in between. This CDR3 has 12 amino acids. CDR3 DNA sequence: TGCAGCTACACGGAGGACGGTCAGCCCCAGCATTTT. This encodes CSYTEDGQPQHF.

This chain joins TRBV4-1 and TRBJ2-1; the match to TRBD2 covers 12 bases. The CDR3 has 17 residues. V shed 2 bases and J 6 bases; nucleotides not matched to a gene: 8. Germline V CDR1 and CDR2: MGHRA, YSYEKL. The CDR3 DNA reads as TGCGCCAGCAGCCAACCCTTTCTAGCGGGAGGGCGCAATGAGCAGTTCTTC. Its translation: CASSQPFLAGGRNEQFF.

In its sample, this clone was seen once. The genes are TRBV27 and TRBJ2-1; D is uncertain. The V end lost 7 bases, the J end lost 4 bases, and 8 bases lay between the germline ends. The CDR3 is made up of 12 amino acids. The germline gives CDR1 MNHEY, CDR2 SMNVEV (reference sequence). This CDR3 is CASTSGYNEQFF. In nucleotides, the CDR3 is TGTGCCAGCACTTCAGGTTACAATGAGCAGTTCTTC.

The chain couples TRBV10-3 to TRBJ2-5; 8 nucleotides match TRBD2. CDR3 size: 14 residues. Looked up from germline, CDR1 is ENHRY and CDR2 is SYGVKD. With V trimmed by 7 bases and J by 5 bases, 9 bases remained unmatched. In DNA form, the CDR3 reads TGTGCCATCAACCCGGGAGGGCCTGGTGAGACCCAGTACTTC. Its protein product is CAINPGGPGETQYF.

The chain uses TRBV6-5 and TRBJ2-7; 10 nucleotides align to TRBD1. The CDR3 spans 14 residues. V shed 5 bases and J 2 bases; nucleotides not matched to a gene: 3. Germline CDR1 reads MNHEY; CDR2 reads SVGAGI. The CDR3: CASSTGTGAYEQYF. In DNA, the CDR3 is TGTGCCAGCAGTACCGGGACAGGGGCCTACGAGCAGTACTTC.

This chain's CDR3 is CSVITGPYGYTF. The CDR3 nucleotides read TGCAGCGTTATCACAGGTCCCTATGGCTACACCTTC. The chain has TRBV29-1 and TRBJ1-2; TRBD1 is a possible D gene (5 bases). CDR1 is SQVTM, CDR2 ANQGSEA, per germline. The CDR3 runs to 12 residues. V lost 5 bases, J lost 4 bases, and 11 bases lay in between.

The rearrangement joins TRBV13 to TRBJ1-1; D possibly corresponds to TRBD1 (6 bases). The germline gives CDR1 PRHDT, CDR2 FYEKMQ (reference sequence). This CDR3 has 13 residues. The V end was cut by 2 bases, the J end by 4 bases, with 8 bases between. DNA of the CDR3: TGTGCCAGCAGCTTACAGGGGAGCACTGAAGCTTTCTTT. This sequence encodes CASSLQGSTEAFF. The entire variable domain, with the rest obtained from reference TRBV13 and TRBJ1-1, is as follows: AAGVIQSPRHLIKEKRETATLKCYPIPRHDTVYWYQQGPGQDPQFLISFYEKMQSDKGSIPDRFSAQQFSDYHSELNMSSLELGDSALYFCASSLQGSTEAFFGQGTRLTVV.

The rearrangement links TRBV4-1 to TRBJ2-1; D not resolved. The germline V and J ends were trimmed by 0 bases and 3 bases, with 18 bases remaining between them. Germline V lookup: CDR1 MGHRA, CDR2 YSYEKL. The CDR3 extends over 18 amino acids. The CDR3, as DNA: TGCGCCAGCAGCCAAGAAGGTTACGGAGCCATCCTCTACAATGAGCAGTTCTTC. Protein product: CASSQEGYGAILYNEQFF.

The J gene is TRBJ1-4, the V gene TRBV10-3, with 9 positions matching TRBD1. The junction had 4 bases not matched to a gene; V was cut back by 3 bases and J by 5 bases. Germline loops: CDR1 ENHRY, CDR2 SYGVKD. The CDR3 is 15 residues long. CDR3 loop: CAISDPGQGNEKLFF. CDR3 DNA sequence: TGTGCCATCAGTGACCCGGGACAGGGAAATGAAAAACTGTTTTTT.

The chain joins TRBV7-2 to TRBJ2-1; 7 bases agree with TRBD2. V lost 5 bases and J lost 7; bases outside the gene matches: 8. Germline CDR1 SGHTA, CDR2 FQGNSA. The CDR3 has 14 residues. CDR3 residues: CASSLQWEGNEQFF. The CDR3 nucleotides read TGTGCCAGCAGCCTCCAGTGGGAGGGTAATGAGCAGTTCTTC. The full variable domain, its missing parts supplied by reference TRBV7-2 and TRBJ2-1, is GAGVSQSPSNKVTEKGKDVELRCDPISGHTALYWYRQSLGQGLEFLIYFQGNSAPDKSGLPSDRFSAERTGGSVSTLTIQRTQQEDSAVYLCASSLQWEGNEQFFGPGTRLTVL.

The chain carries TRBV7-3 and TRBJ2-1; 8 bases map to TRBD2. The V segment lost 0 bases and the J segment 2 bases; nucleotides outside the gene matches: 3. Germline V gene data show CDR1 as SGHTA and CDR2 as FQGTGA. The CDR3 consists of 16 residues. The CDR3 here is CASSLTPGGTYNEQFF. Here the CDR3 DNA reads TGTGCCAGCAGCTTAACTCCGGGAGGGACCTACAATGAGCAGTTCTTC. The whole variable domain, remainder taken from reference TRBV7-3 and TRBJ2-1, is GAGVSQTPSNKVTEKGKYVELRCDPISGHTALYWYRQSLGQGPEFLIYFQGTGAADDSGLPNDRFFAVRPEGSVSTLKIQRTERGDSAVYLCASSLTPGGTYNEQFFGPGTRLTVL.